The 21 T cell receptor beta chains below come from one sample, sequenced in a study of regulatory T cells in long-lasting Graves disease. Specified time point: persistent/refractory GD, antithyroid drugs over 5 years with positive TRAb. PBMC-extracted RNA yielded the TCR library. Arm-PCR of CDR3 regions and iRepertoire HTBI primers were used to build TCR beta libraries. MiXCR, run by TCRdb on the multiplex PCR reads, gives a single entry per CDR3 protein. The sample includes fewer than 600,000 distinct CDR3 sequences, roughly 22% seen only once; the top ten take 13%. The starting material was peripheral blood mononuclear cells (PBMCs), obtained when the disease was refractory, from a patient treated with antithyroid drugs. Source of these receptors: a female donor with Graves disease.

The gene calls are TRBV28 and TRBJ2-7; 9 nucleotides align to TRBD2. Germline V gene lookup returns CDR1 MDHEN and CDR2 SYDVKM. V lost 6 bases and J lost 1; bases outside the gene matches: 7. The CDR3 is 15 residues long. CDR3 sequence: CASSPGLASSYEQYF. The DNA of the CDR3 is TGTGCCAGCAGCCCAGGACTAGCGAGTTCCTACGAGCAGTACTTC.

V usage is TRBV6-2 or TRBV6-3 and J usage is TRBJ2-7; D not resolved. Germline CDR1 and CDR2: MNHEY and SVGEGT. The CDR3 runs 14 residues. Trimming removed 4 bases from V and 5 bases from J, with 15 bases in between. CDR3 coding DNA: TGTGCCAGCAGTTTCCGGGTGAAAATTAACGAGCAGTACTTC. Translating gives CASSFRVKINEQYF.

This clonotype appeared many times. V is TRBV6-1 and J is TRBJ2-7; D is perhaps TRBD1 (5 bases). Germline values: CDR1 MNHNS, CDR2 SASEGT. V was shortened by 4 bases and J by 7 bases, with 14 bases between the two germline ends. There are 13 residues in the CDR3. CDR3 sequence: CASSGGRNWEQYF. The CDR3, as DNA: TGTGCCAGCAGTGGGGGCAGAAATTGGGAGCAGTACTTC.

This clonotype was detected ten times or more. The chain couples TRBV5-6 to TRBJ2-5, with D unclear. V was cut by 3 bases and J by 2 bases, with 11 bases left in between. The V gene's germline CDR1 is SGHDT and CDR2 YYEEEE. This CDR3 is 14 amino acids long. The CDR3, as DNA: TGTGCCAGCAGCTCGCCCCGTCCACAAGAGACCCAGTACTTC. Its protein is CASSSPRPQETQYF.

The chain has TRBV30 and TRBJ2-1; D gene uncertain. The DNA end lines up better with TRBJ2-5; the J call may be wrong. Per germline, CDR1 GTSNPN and CDR2 SVGIG (reference sequence). The CDR3 has 11 residues. The CDR3 loop is CAWRPEETQYF. As DNA, the CDR3 is TGTGCCTGGCGTCCGGAAGAGACCCAGTACTTC.

The J gene is TRBJ2-2, the V gene TRBV2; D is unresolved. Between the trimmed V and J ends, which lost 11 bases and 2 bases, there was a span of 9 bases. Germline V gene sequence: CDR1 SNHLY, CDR2 FYNNEI. CDR3 length: 12 residues. Here the CDR3 reads CAGTTNTGELFF. CDR3 bases: TGTGCCGGCACTACAAACACCGGGGAGCTGTTTTTT.

The chain combines TRBV30 with TRBJ1-2, with D unresolved. Germline-derived CDR1 and CDR2 are GTSNPN and SVGIG (reference sequence). V lost 5 bases to trimming and J lost 8 bases, with 18 bases between them. The length of the CDR3 is 13 residues. The chain's CDR3 is CAWAELFTEGYTF. As DNA, the CDR3 is TGTGCCTGGGCGGAGCTGTTCACGGAAGGCTACACCTTC.

This clonotype was observed many times. V and J are TRBV28 and TRBJ1-2; D is undetermined. The CDR3 sequence is 10 residues long. Trimming took off 2 bases at V and 6 bases at J, with 1 base between the two ends. Germline lookup yields CDR1 MDHEN and CDR2 SYDVKM. CDR3 loop: CASSLHGYTF. The CDR3 DNA reads as TGTGCCAGCAGTTTACATGGCTACACCTTC.

This clonotype was counted many times. The CDR3 DNA follows: TGTGCCAGCTTGGGGGGGGGAGGAGAGACCCAGTACTTC. Protein: CASLGGGGETQYF. J is TRBJ2-5 and V is TRBV6-1; 7 bases fit TRBD2. The CDR3 spans 13 residues. Trimming cost V 8 bases and J 4 bases; bases outside gene matches: 7. From germline, CDR1 is MNHNS and CDR2 SASEGT.

Only a few counts were recorded for this clonotype. This sequence joins TRBV20-1 and TRBJ1-2, with 9 bases aligning to TRBD1. This CDR3 comprises 14 residues. CDR1 and CDR2 from the germline V gene are DFQATT and SNEGSKA (reference sequence). The V and J ends lost 2 bases and 10 bases, in that order; junction bases with no gene match: 11. CDR3 protein: CSARRRQGGLDYTF. The CDR3, as DNA: TGCAGTGCTAGACGAAGACAGGGGGGCCTCGACTACACCTTC.

In this sample, this clonotype turned up many times. The J gene is TRBJ1-1, the V gene TRBV10-3, with unresolved D. The ends were cut back, 5 bases at V and 1 base at J, with 8 bases in the middle. Germline assignment: CDR1 ENHRY and CDR2 SYGVKD. The CDR3 loop spans 13 amino acids. Here the CDR3 reads CAISFGPNTEAFF. In DNA form, the CDR3 reads TGTGCCATCAGTTTCGGGCCGAACACTGAAGCTTTCTTT.

This clonotype was found a few times. CDR3 bases: TGTGCCAGTAGTATTATAGCGCGGGAGACCCAGTACTTC. It yields the protein CASSIIARETQYF. This chain connects TRBV19 to TRBJ2-5, with a weak D call TRBD2 (5 bases). The V end lost 3 bases, the J end lost 5 bases, and 10 bases lay between the germline ends. This CDR3 comprises 13 residues. Germline assignment: CDR1 LNHDA and CDR2 SQIVND (reference sequence). Based on the CDR3 plus reference TRBV19 and TRBJ2-5, the full variable domain is DGGITQSPKYLFRKEGQNVTLSCEQNLNHDAMYWYRQDPGQGLRLIYYSQIVNDFQKGDIAEGYSVSREKKESFPLTVTSAQKNPTAFYLCASSIIARETQYFGPGTRLLVL.

This rearrangement joins TRBV19 to TRBJ1-5; TRBD1 might be the D (5 bases). V was clipped by 8 bases and J by 2 bases, with 16 bases between them. The CDR3 spans 15 residues. Germline CDR1 LNHDA, CDR2 SQIVND (reference sequence). DNA of the CDR3: TGTGCCAGTTCTCCGGGACGCAAAGGCAATCAGCCCCAGCATTTT. It yields the protein CASSPGRKGNQPQHF. The variable domain in full, completed from reference TRBV19 and TRBJ1-5, reads DGGITQSPKYLFRKEGQNVTLSCEQNLNHDAMYWYRQDPGQGLRLIYYSQIVNDFQKGDIAEGYSVSREKKESFPLTVTSAQKNPTAFYLCASSPGRKGNQPQHFGDGTRLSIL.

The table lists this clonotype with a few counts. This chain connects TRBV29-1 to TRBJ2-5; 8 bases are shared with TRBD2. This CDR3 is 13 amino acids long. From germline, CDR1 is SQVTM and CDR2 ANQGSEA. With V trimmed by 7 bases and J by 4 bases, 8 bases remained unmatched. The CDR3 DNA sequence: TGCAGCGCCCCCCGGGGGGGGGGAGAGACCCAGTACTTC. Encoded protein: CSAPRGGGETQYF. Based on the CDR3 plus reference TRBV29-1 and TRBJ2-5, the full variable domain is SAVISQKPSRDICQRGTSLTIQCQVDSQVTMMFWYRQQPGQSLTLIATANQGSEATYESGFVIDKFPISRPNLTFSTLTVSNMSPEDSSIYLCSAPRGGGETQYFGPGTRLLVL.

In its sample, this clonotype was seen a few times. The CDR3 bases are TGTGCCAGCAGTCCCCGAGGGGCCACCGGGGAGCTGTTTTTT. As protein: CASSPRGATGELFF. V is TRBV27 and J is TRBJ2-2; D could derive from TRBD1 or TRBD2 (5 bases each). From germline, CDR1 is MNHEY and CDR2 SMNVEV (reference sequence). The CDR3 extends over 14 amino acids. The germline V and J ends were trimmed by 5 bases and 4 bases, with 11 bases remaining between them.

The J gene is TRBJ2-5, the V gene TRBV20-1; no definite D call. Trimming took 4 bases from V and 7 from J, leaving 19 bases between them. This CDR3 region has 14 residues. The germline V gene encodes CDR1 DFQATT and CDR2 SNEGSKA (reference sequence). The CDR3, as DNA: TGCAGTGCTAACAATCCGGACCGCAAGGGGACCCAGTACTTC. It encodes CSANNPDRKGTQYF.

This clonotype was counted ten times or more. The chain couples TRBV6-1 to TRBJ2-7; unclear D gene. This CDR3 is 14 amino acids long. V lost 6 bases, J lost 7 bases, and 19 bases lay in between. From germline, CDR1 is MNHNS and CDR2 SASEGT. DNA for the CDR3: TGTGCCAGCAGGCTCGGCCGGGCCGGCAAAGAGCAGTACTTC. The encoded protein is CASRLGRAGKEQYF.

This clonotype was detected many times. This chain joins TRBV4-1 and TRBJ1-2; tentative D call: TRBD1 (5 bases). The CDR3 contains 14 residues. Between the trimmed V and J ends, which lost 2 bases and 5 bases, there was a span of 12 bases. CDR1 is MGHRA and CDR2 is YSYEKL in the germline V gene. The CDR3 bases are TGCGCCAGCAGCCAAATGGGACTAGGGTATGGCTACACCTTC. It yields the protein CASSQMGLGYGYTF.

This chain joins TRBV7-9 and TRBJ1-2; 7 bases fit TRBD1. Losses at the gene ends were 4 bases for V and 7 bases for J; bases not matched to a gene: 15. The germline CDR1 and CDR2 sequences are SEHNR and FQNEAQ (reference sequence). This CDR3 contains 16 residues. CDR3 amino acids: CASSSTTHSGGVGYTF. CDR3 DNA sequence: TGTGCCAGCAGCTCCACAACGCACTCAGGGGGAGTTGGCTACACCTTC. Filled out from reference TRBV7-9 and TRBJ1-2, the complete variable domain reads DTGVSQNPRHKITKRGQNVTFRCDPISEHNRLYWYRQTLGQGPEFLTYFQNEAQLEKSRLLSDRFSAERPKGSFSTLEIQRTEQGDSAMYLCASSSTTHSGGVGYTFGSGTRLTVV.

This clonotype occurred a few times. The rearrangement links TRBV19 to TRBJ2-5; D tentatively fits TRBD1 or TRBD2 (5 bases each). The CDR3 is 16 residues long. The V and J ends lost 9 bases and 1 base respectively, with 21 bases between them. The germline gives CDR1 LNHDA, CDR2 SQIVND (reference sequence). The CDR3 DNA is TGTGCCAGCCCGTCCCGAAGTCGGGACGTCCAAGAGACCCAGTACTTC. Translating it yields CASPSRSRDVQETQYF.

With regard to this clonotype: A much larger clone differs by one base, so this may be a read error. The chain links TRBV10-1 to TRBJ1-2; 7 bases fit TRBD1. The CDR3 has 11 amino acids. The germline V gene has CDR1 WNHNN and CDR2 SYGVQD (reference sequence). V lost 8 bases and J lost 7; bases outside the gene matches: 4. Here the CDR3 reads CASARTGGYTF. CDR3 nucleotides: TGCGCCAGCGCGCGGACAGGTGGCTACACCTTC.